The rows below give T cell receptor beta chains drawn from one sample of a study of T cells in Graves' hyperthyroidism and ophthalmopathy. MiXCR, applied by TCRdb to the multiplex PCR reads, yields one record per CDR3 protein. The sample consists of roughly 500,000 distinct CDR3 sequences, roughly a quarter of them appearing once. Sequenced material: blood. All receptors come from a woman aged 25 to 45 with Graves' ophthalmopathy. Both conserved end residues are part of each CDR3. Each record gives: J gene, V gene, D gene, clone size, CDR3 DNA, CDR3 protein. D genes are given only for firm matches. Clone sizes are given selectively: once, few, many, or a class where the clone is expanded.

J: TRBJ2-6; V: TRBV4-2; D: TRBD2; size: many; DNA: TGTGCCAGCAGCAAACCCGGGACTAGCGGGGCCAACTCTGGGGCCAACGTCCTGACTTTC; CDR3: CASSKPGTSGANSGANVLTF
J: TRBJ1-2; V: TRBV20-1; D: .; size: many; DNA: TGCAGCCAAGAGGGGGTTCTCAATGGCTACACCTTC; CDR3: CSQEGVLNGYTF
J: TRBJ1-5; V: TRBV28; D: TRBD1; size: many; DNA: TGTGCCAGCAGGGGTCAAGGGGACAGGGGTAATCAGCCCCAGCATTTT; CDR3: CASRGQGDRGNQPQHF
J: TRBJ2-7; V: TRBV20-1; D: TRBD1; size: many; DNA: TGCAGTGCTAGAAGCTTGACAGGGGGCGCAGACGAGCAGTACTTC; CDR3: CSARSLTGGADEQYF
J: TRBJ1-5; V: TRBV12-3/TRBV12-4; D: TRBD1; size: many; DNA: TGTGCCAGCAGTTCGGGACAGGGTGCTCAGCCCCAGCATTTT; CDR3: CASSSGQGAQPQHF
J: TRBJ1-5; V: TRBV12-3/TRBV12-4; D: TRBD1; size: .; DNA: TGTGCCAGCAGCTCGGACAGGGGGCTGAGACAGCCCCAGCATTTT; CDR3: CASSSDRGLRQPQHF
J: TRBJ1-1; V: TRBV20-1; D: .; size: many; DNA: TGCAGTGCTTCTCCGGTGAACACTGAAGCTTTCTTT; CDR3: CSASPVNTEAFF
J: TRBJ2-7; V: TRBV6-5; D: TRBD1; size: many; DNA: TGTGCCAGCAGTATTGACAGGGGGACGGGGTACGAGCAGTACTTC; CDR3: CASSIDRGTGYEQYF
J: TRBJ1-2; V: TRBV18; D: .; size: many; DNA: TGTGCCAGCTCACCCTCAGGGGACTATGGCTACACCTTC; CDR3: CASSPSGDYGYTF
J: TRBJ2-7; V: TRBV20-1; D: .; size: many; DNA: TGCAGTGCTAGAGATCACGGGGGCCGGAATCACGAGCAGTACTTC; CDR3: CSARDHGGRNHEQYF
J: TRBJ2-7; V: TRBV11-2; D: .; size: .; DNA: TGTGCCAGCAGCTTTACCAGGGGGGATCGAAACGAGCAGTACTTC; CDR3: CASSFTRGDRNEQYF
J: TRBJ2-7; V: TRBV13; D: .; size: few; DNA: TGTGCCAGCAGCTTTTTCGACGGAACTGATGGCTACTACGAGCAGTACTTC; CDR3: CASSFFDGTDGYYEQYF
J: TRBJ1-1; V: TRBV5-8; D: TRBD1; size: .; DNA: TGTGCCAGCAGCTTATCCGGGACAGTGAACACTGAAGCTTTCTTT; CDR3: CASSLSGTVNTEAFF
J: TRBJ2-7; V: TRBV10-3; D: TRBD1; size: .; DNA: TGTGCCATCAGATCAGCGACAGGGAACTACGAGCAGTACTTC; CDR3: CAIRSATGNYEQYF
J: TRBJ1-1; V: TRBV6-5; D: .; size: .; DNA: TGTGCCAGCAGTTACTCTGGGGGATTGGGGACTGAAGCTTTCTTT; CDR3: CASSYSGGLGTEAFF
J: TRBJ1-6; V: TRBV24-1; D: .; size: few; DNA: TGTGCCACCAGTGATTGGCAGCCTAATTCACCCCTCCACTTT; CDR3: CATSDWQPNSPLHF
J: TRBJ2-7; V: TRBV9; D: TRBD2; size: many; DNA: TGTGCCAGCAGCGTAGAGGCTAGCGGGGGGGCGATGTCCTACGAGCAGTACTTC; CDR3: CASSVEASGGAMSYEQYF
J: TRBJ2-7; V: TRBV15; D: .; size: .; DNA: TGTGCCACCAGCAGAGAGTCCGGGGGTTACGAGCAGTACTTC; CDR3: CATSRESGGYEQYF
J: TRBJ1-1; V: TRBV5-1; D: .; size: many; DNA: TGCGCCAGCAGCTTTCTCCAGGGGAAAGCTTTCTTT; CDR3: CASSFLQGKAFF
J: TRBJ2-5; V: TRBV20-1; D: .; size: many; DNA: TGCAGTGCTAGAGATCTGCGGGGACAAGAGACCCAGTACTTC; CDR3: CSARDLRGQETQYF
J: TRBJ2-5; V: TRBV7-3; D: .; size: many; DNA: TGTGCCAGCAGCTTAATGCCGGGGGGCGGCGAGACCCAGTACTTC; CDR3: CASSLMPGGGETQYF
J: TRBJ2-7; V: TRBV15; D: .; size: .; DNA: TGTGCCACCAGCAGAGAAATGGAGTACGAGCAGTACTTC; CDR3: CATSREMEYEQYF
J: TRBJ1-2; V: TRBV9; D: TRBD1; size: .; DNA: TGTGCCAGCAGCGTAGACTGGACAGGGCTCTATGGCTACACCTTC; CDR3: CASSVDWTGLYGYTF
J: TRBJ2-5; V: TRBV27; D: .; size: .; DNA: TGTGCCAGCACATTCGACCCAAGGGGCCAGTACTTC; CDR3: CASTFDPRGQYF
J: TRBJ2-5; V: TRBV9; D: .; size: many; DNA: TGTGCCAGCAGCGTAGCGGCGGGCGACGGGGAGACCCAGTACTTC; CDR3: CASSVAAGDGETQYF
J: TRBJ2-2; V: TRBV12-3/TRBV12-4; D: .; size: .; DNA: TGTGCCAGCACTTCACGGGGTCGCGGCACCGGGGAGCTGTTTTTT; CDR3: CASTSRGRGTGELFF
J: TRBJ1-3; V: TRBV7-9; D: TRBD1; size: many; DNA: TGTGCCACCCCGACAGGGGATGGAAACACCATATATTTT; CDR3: CATPTGDGNTIYF
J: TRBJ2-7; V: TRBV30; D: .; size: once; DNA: TGTGCCCGCTCGAATGGGGCTCTCTACGAGCAGTACTTC; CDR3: CARSNGALYEQYF
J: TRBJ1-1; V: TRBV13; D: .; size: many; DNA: TGTGCCAGCAGCTTAGAGGGAGATAAAGCTTTCTTT; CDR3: CASSLEGDKAFF
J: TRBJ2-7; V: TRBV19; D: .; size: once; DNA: TGTGCCAGTAGTGCTCACCTAGGGTATTCCTACGAGCAGTACTTC; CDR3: CASSAHLGYSYEQYF
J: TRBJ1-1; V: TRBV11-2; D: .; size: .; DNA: TGTGCCAGCAGCGAACCGGGACTGAACGCTGAAGCTTTCTTT; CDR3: CASSEPGLNAEAFF
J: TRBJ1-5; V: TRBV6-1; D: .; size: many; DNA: TGTGCCAGTGAACAGGGACTGAGCAATCAGCCCCAGCATTTT; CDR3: CASEQGLSNQPQHF
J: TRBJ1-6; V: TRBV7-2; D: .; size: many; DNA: TGTGCCAGCAGCTTATGGCGGGGGCTGGGTTCACCCCTCCACTTT; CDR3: CASSLWRGLGSPLHF
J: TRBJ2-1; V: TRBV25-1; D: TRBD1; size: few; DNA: TGTGCCAGCAGGACTACGGACAGGGGGCACTACAATGAGCAGTTCTTC; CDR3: CASRTTDRGHYNEQFF
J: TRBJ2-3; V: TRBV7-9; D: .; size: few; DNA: TGTGCCAGCAGCTTGTGGGACCTCACAGATACGCAGTATTTT; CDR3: CASSLWDLTDTQYF
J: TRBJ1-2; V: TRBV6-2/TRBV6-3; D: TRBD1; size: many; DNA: TGTGCCAGCAGTTCCTCCTTTCCCCTGAGACAGGGAAACTATGGCTACACCTTC; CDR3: CASSSSFPLRQGNYGYTF
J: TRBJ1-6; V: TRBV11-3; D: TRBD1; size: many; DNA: TGTGCCAGCAGCCGGACAGGGCAGCTGTATAATTCACCCCTCCACTTT; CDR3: CASSRTGQLYNSPLHF
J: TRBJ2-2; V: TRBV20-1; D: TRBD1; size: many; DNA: TGCAGTGCTAGAGGACAGGGCTCTGACGGGGAGCTGTTTTTT; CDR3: CSARGQGSDGELFF
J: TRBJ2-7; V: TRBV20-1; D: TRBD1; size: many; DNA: TGCAGTGCCGAACAGGGGACGACCTACGAGCAGTACTTC; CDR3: CSAEQGTTYEQYF
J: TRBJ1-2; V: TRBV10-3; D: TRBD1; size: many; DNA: TGTGCCATCAGTGACCAGGGGGTGGGAGGCTACACCTTC; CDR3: CAISDQGVGGYTF
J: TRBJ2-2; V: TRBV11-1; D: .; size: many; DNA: TGTGCCAGCAGCTTAAGGAAGAGGGGGTCCGGGGAGACCGGGGAGCTGTTTTTT; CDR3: CASSLRKRGSGETGELFF
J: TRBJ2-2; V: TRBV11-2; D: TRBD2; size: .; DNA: TGTGCCAGCAGCTTAGAAGCGGGAGACACCGGGGAGCTGTTTTTT; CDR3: CASSLEAGDTGELFF
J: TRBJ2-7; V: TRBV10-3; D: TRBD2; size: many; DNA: TGTGCCATCAGTTTTGACCCCGGGACTACCACCTACGAGCAGTACTTC; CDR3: CAISFDPGTTTYEQYF
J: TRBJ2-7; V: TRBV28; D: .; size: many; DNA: TGTGCCAGCAGTTTAAAACAAACCCTAACCTACGAGCAGTACTTC; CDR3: CASSLKQTLTYEQYF
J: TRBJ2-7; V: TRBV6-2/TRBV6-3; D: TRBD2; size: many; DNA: TGTGCCAGCAGTTGGGACTACGGTTACTACGAGCAGTACTTC; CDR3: CASSWDYGYYEQYF
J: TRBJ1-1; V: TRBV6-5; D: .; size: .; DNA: TGTGCCAGCAGTTACTCGATAGCAGAGAACACTGAAGCTTTCTTT; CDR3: CASSYSIAENTEAFF
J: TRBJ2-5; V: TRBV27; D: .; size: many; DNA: TGTGCCAGCAGCTTATCCCCGGGCTCAGAGACCCAGTACTTC; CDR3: CASSLSPGSETQYF
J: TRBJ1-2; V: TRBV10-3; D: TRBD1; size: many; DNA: TGTGCCATCAGTATTACAGGGGATGACTACACCTTC; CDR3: CAISITGDDYTF
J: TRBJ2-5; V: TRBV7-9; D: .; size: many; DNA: TGTGCCAGCAGCTTAGTGTTCGCCCAAGAGACCCAGTACTTC; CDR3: CASSLVFAQETQYF
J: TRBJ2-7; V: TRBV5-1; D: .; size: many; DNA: TGCGCCAGCAGCTGGGGACACTCCTACGAGCAGTACTTC; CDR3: CASSWGHSYEQYF
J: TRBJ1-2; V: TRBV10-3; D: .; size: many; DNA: TGTGCCATCGGGGAACAGCTTTATGGCTACACCTTC; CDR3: CAIGEQLYGYTF
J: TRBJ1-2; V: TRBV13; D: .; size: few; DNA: TGTGCCAGCAGTTCTTGGAGTCAGGTTTATGGCTACACCTTC; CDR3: CASSSWSQVYGYTF
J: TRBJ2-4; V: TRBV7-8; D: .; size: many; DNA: TGTGCCAGCAGTCAAAGGCGGGAATGGGGAAACATTCAGTACTTC; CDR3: CASSQRREWGNIQYF